A selection of T cell receptor beta chains follows, all from one sample in a study of T cells in Graves' hyperthyroidism and ophthalmopathy. Each CDR3 protein is one row after TCRdb ran MiXCR on the multiplex PCR reads. Of a few hundred thousand distinct CDR3 sequences detected, roughly 23% appear once; the ten largest clones hold 45% to 50%. Material: blood. All receptors come from a woman in her 70s with Graves' ophthalmopathy. Each CDR3 is given with its conserved first and last residue. Fields, in order: J gene, V gene, CDR3 protein.

>TRBJ2-7|TRBV7-8
CASSYTGTGSFEEQYF
>TRBJ1-1|TRBV5-1
CASSGDGGLRTEAFF
>TRBJ2-2|TRBV3-1
CASGLGSFFTGELFF
>TRBJ2-2|TRBV20-1
CSARPGQLDTGELFF
>TRBJ2-7|TRBV19
CASRGASYEQYF
>TRBJ2-7|TRBV7-8
CASSPRDSSYEQYF
>TRBJ2-7|TRBV5-1
CASSLAWTAGSYEQYF
>TRBJ1-5|TRBV7-2
CASSLGGGFQPQHF
>TRBJ2-1|TRBV10-3
CAISEEGRGASSYNEQFF
>TRBJ2-3|TRBV11-2
CASSSGQGSPSTDTQYF
>TRBJ1-1|TRBV27
CASRALGAWTEAFF
>TRBJ1-3|TRBV3-1
CASSQLTGAGTIYF
>TRBJ2-7|TRBV5-1
CASKQTSGSYEQYF
>TRBJ2-7|TRBV2
CASGDRGYEQYF
>TRBJ1-5|TRBV19
CASRMDRGLPNQPQHF
>TRBJ2-7|TRBV29-1
CSVRAGLKDEQYF
>TRBJ1-2|TRBV11-2
CASSLEAGIALGYTF
>TRBJ2-5|TRBV10-3
CAISGGGRETQYF
>TRBJ2-7|TRBV7-3
CASSQSEFHEQYF
>TRBJ1-1|TRBV7-3
CASSLSGQEGTEAFF
>TRBJ2-7|TRBV11-2
CASSLNPPRRGAEQYF
>TRBJ2-7|TRBV20-1
CSARPDPYEQYF
>TRBJ2-3|TRBV12-3/TRBV12-4
CASSLVPGSPDTQYF
>TRBJ1-1|TRBV2
CASSSQGLMNTEAFF
>TRBJ2-5|TRBV12-5
CASGLSSFEGAGETQYF
>TRBJ2-2|TRBV7-8
CASSRTGVRTGELFF
>TRBJ2-5|TRBV5-6
CASSLVSGSQETQYF
>TRBJ2-1|TRBV20-1
CSARHDEPYNEQFF
>TRBJ1-1|TRBV4-1
CASSQQSNTEAFF
>TRBJ2-2|TRBV20-1
CSATGGTGNTGELFF
>TRBJ2-7|TRBV5-1
CASSLQGAGFGEQYF
>TRBJ2-7|TRBV6-2/TRBV6-3
CASSLGTSGRSEQYF
>TRBJ2-5|TRBV28
CASSSGTSGSQETQYF
>TRBJ1-6|TRBV3-1
CASSQLQQDSPLHF
>TRBJ2-1|TRBV11-2
CASSLEGGSKQFF
>TRBJ2-5|TRBV5-1
CASSSTGRVETQYF
>TRBJ1-2|TRBV5-1
CASSPAGQGGYGYTF
>TRBJ2-7|TRBV5-1
CASSFGGVGYEQYF
>TRBJ2-1|TRBV6-1
CASSVRDVNEQFF
>TRBJ2-7|TRBV12-3/TRBV12-4
CASRGLAGGMYEQYF
>TRBJ2-1|TRBV20-1
CSATGLRGVNEQFF
>TRBJ1-2|TRBV20-1
CSAGEDRFNYGYTF
>TRBJ1-1|TRBV28
CASNDPGARNTEAFF
>TRBJ2-7|TRBV27
CASSLAGLTYEQYF
>TRBJ2-6|TRBV27
CASRPRPAAGANVLTF
>TRBJ2-7|TRBV28
CASREGPLTYEQYF
>TRBJ2-7|TRBV20-1
CSARGGAGKTYEQYF
>TRBJ2-2|TRBV5-1
CASSSGTPYAGELFF
>TRBJ1-5|TRBV2
CASSQDNPLANQPQHF
>TRBJ2-5|TRBV12-3/TRBV12-4
CASRPEYQETQYF
>TRBJ2-2|TRBV9
CASSVVAGELFF
>TRBJ2-5|TRBV2
CASIRTSGRATRETQYF
>TRBJ1-2|TRBV6-1
CASSQVVGYGYTF
>TRBJ2-1|TRBV2
CASRWTSGSYNEQFF
>TRBJ1-3|TRBV12-3/TRBV12-4
CASRAQSYSGNTIYF
>TRBJ2-7|TRBV2
CASSRNLAGTYEQYF
>TRBJ1-4|TRBV12-3/TRBV12-4
CASSRQGLKLFF
>TRBJ1-2|TRBV12-3/TRBV12-4
CASSGIPNYGYTF
>TRBJ2-3|TRBV7-3
CASSPGISTDTQYF
>TRBJ2-2|TRBV10-1
CASRSSGELFF